This T cell receptor (beta chain) was found in a study of early T cells in non-severe SARS-CoV-2 infection. On the study more broadly: Unsorted whole-blood RNA was sequenced in bulk, leaving chains unpaired. Points from the study as a whole: Anti-spike CD8 responses were favored in VDJdb matching, and private and CD4 specificities were missed.

The TCR library protocol was used to attach unique molecular identifiers. These identifiers were attached to individual cDNA molecules. TCRdb redid the calling of the 5' RACE reads with MiXCR, one entry per CDR3 protein. The sample has almost 30,000 distinct CDR3 sequences, around 5.7% seen once; the top ten hold almost 6%. This clonotype showed up many times. Its matching antigen is unknown. CDR1 and CDR2 from the germline V gene are MDHEN and SYDVKM. There are 12 residues in the CDR3. The V end lost 6 bases, the J end lost 6 bases, and 9 bases lay between the germline ends. This sequence was found in an adult who was a healthcare worker with PCR-confirmed SARS-CoV-2 infection or an uninfected control (not recorded which). The gene calls are TRBV28 and TRBJ1-5, with D tentatively TRBD1 (6 bases). Material: whole blood. CDR3 in DNA: TGTGCCAGCAGGTCAGGGGTTCAGCCCCAGCATTTT. This gives the protein CASRSGVQPQHF.